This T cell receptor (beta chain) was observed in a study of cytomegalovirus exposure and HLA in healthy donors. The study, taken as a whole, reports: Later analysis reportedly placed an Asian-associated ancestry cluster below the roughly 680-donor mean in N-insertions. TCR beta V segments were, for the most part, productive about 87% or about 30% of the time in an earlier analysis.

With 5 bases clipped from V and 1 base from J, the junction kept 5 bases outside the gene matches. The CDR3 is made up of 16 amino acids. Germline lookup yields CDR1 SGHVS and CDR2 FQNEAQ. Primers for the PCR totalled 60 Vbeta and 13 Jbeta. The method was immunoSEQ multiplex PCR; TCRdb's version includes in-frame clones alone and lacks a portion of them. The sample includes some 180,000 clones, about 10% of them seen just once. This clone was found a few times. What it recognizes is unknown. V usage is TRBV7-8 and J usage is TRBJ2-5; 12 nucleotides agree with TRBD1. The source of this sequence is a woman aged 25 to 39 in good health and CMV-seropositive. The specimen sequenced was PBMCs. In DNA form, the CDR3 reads TGTGCCAGCAGCCCGGGACAGGGGGCGTTCCAAGAGACCCAGTACTTC. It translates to CASSPGQGAFQETQYF.